This passage covers 9 T cell receptor beta chains from one sample sequenced in a study of breast tumors, draining lymph nodes, adjacent tissues. MiXCR, applied by TCRdb to the multiplex PCR reads, yields one record per CDR3 protein. In the table there are about 7,600 distinct CDR3 sequences, about 76% of which are singletons. Sequencing was done on a sample of tumor-adjacent breast tissue. The receptors were gathered from a female donor with breast cancer. Some clones in this sample may be carry-over from other donors' samples.

CDR3 amino acids: CATSKRSGTVSYNEQFF. The DNA for the CDR3 is TGTGCCACCAGTAAGCGGTCCGGCACCGTCTCCTACAATGAGCAGTTCTTC. The V gene is TRBV24-1, the J gene TRBJ2-1; tentatively, D is TRBD2 (5 bases). The CDR3 loop spans 17 amino acids. The V and J ends lost 6 bases and 0 bases respectively, with 17 bases between them. Germline-derived CDR1 and CDR2 are KGHDR and SFDVKD.

The chain carries TRBV5-1 and TRBJ1-6, with a possible D match to TRBD1 (6 bases). This CDR3 spans 15 amino acids. Germline lookup yields CDR1 SGHRS and CDR2 YFSETQ. V was shortened by 0 bases and J by 7 bases, with 11 bases between the two germline ends. The CDR3 spells CASSLALQGNSPLHF. The CDR3 DNA follows: TGCGCCAGCAGCTTGGCCCTCCAGGGGAATTCACCCCTCCACTTT.

The gene calls are TRBV5-1 and TRBJ2-7; D possibly corresponds to TRBD1 (6 bases). The germline CDR1 and CDR2 sequences are SGHRS and YFSETQ. The CDR3 is made up of 13 amino acids. The germline V and J ends were trimmed by 3 bases and 2 bases, with 9 bases remaining between them. CDR3 sequence: CASSSGQPYEQYF. CDR3 coding DNA: TGCGCCAGCAGCTCGGGACAACCCTACGAGCAGTACTTC.

This sequence joins TRBV6-5 and TRBJ2-2, with D possibly being TRBD2 (6 bases). This CDR3 comprises 13 residues. Germline assignment: CDR1 MNHEY and CDR2 SVGAGI. The V gene lost 2 bases and the J gene lost 7 bases, with 8 bases spanning the gap. CDR3 region: CASSYPGDGELFF. Here the CDR3 DNA reads TGTGCCAGCAGTTACCCGGGAGACGGGGAGCTGTTTTTT.

The chain employs TRBV6-1 and TRBJ1-4, with TRBD1 matching over 7 bases. Trimming removed 5 bases from V and 8 bases from J; junction bases left unmatched: 8. The germline V gene has CDR1 MNHNS and CDR2 SASEGT. The CDR3 is 14 amino acids. The CDR3 bases are TGTGCCAGCAGTACTCAGGGGGTAAAGGAAAAACTGTTTTTT. Encoded protein: CASSTQGVKEKLFF.

The DNA of the CDR3 is TGTGCCAGCAGCTTAGGCCCTGTGACTAGCGATGCCTACGAGCAGTACTTC. Its protein product is CASSLGPVTSDAYEQYF. The rearrangement links TRBV13 to TRBJ2-7; the match to TRBD2 covers 8 bases. The CDR3 contains 17 residues. Germline CDR1 reads PRHDT; CDR2 reads FYEKMQ (reference sequence). The trim removed 0 bases at V and 2 bases at J, leaving 9 bases unmatched.

V is TRBV7-9 and J is TRBJ2-3; the D is unclear. V gave up 4 bases and J gave up 3 bases, with 11 bases separating them. Germline values: CDR1 SEHNR, CDR2 FQNEAQ (reference sequence). This CDR3 is built from 14 residues. CDR3 amino acids: CASSSWKRTDTQYF. CDR3 in DNA: TGTGCCAGCAGCTCTTGGAAGAGAACAGATACGCAGTATTTT.

This clonotype is labeled large. The chain carries TRBV12-3 or TRBV12-4 and TRBJ2-1; the D gene is possibly TRBD2 (6 bases). The CDR3 has 17 amino acids. V lost 1 base and J 5 bases, leaving 18 bases between the germline ends. The CDR3 reads CASSLGRTWDFNNEQFF. For the CDR3, the DNA is TGTGCCAGCAGTTTAGGTCGAACGTGGGACTTTAACAATGAGCAGTTCTTC.

The chain couples TRBV2 to TRBJ1-6; D is uncertain. V was cut by 6 bases and J by 9 bases, with 12 bases left in between. The germline V gene has CDR1 SNHLY and CDR2 FYNNEI. The CDR3 has 13 residues. The CDR3 DNA is TGTGCCAGCAGAGGGCTCCGAACTTCACCCCTCCACTTT. Its translation: CASRGLRTSPLHF.